Below, 32 T cell receptor beta chains from the same sample are listed, as sequenced in a study of identical twins. TCRdb processed the 5' RACE reads anew with MiXCR; each CDR3 protein has one entry. The table has roughly 260,000 distinct CDR3 sequences, around 15% seen once. Sequenced input: memory (CD45RO+) T cells sorted from blood. These receptors originate from a woman under 30 in good health.

This clonotype appeared many times. The chain employs TRBV28 and TRBJ2-7; maybe TRBD2 (5 bases). CDR3 size: 15 residues. CDR1 and CDR2 from the germline V gene are MDHEN and SYDVKM. V lost 3 bases and J 0 bases, leaving 12 bases between the germline ends. Here the CDR3 reads CASSFEVGSSYEQYF. CDR3 DNA sequence: TGTGCCAGCAGTTTTGAGGTAGGGAGCTCCTACGAGCAGTACTTC.

In this sample, this clonotype turned up many times. The genes are TRBV11-2 and TRBJ2-5, with 7 bases matching TRBD1. J was trimmed by 6 bases and V by 6 bases; bases with no gene match: 13. The germline V gene encodes CDR1 SGHAT and CDR2 FQNNGV. The length of the CDR3 is 15 residues. CDR3 sequence: CASSPLGTEGKTQYF. For the CDR3, the DNA is TGTGCCAGCAGTCCACTCGGGACAGAGGGCAAGACCCAGTACTTC.

The chain uses TRBV20-1 and TRBJ2-5; possibly TRBD2 for D (5 bases). The CDR3 spans 13 residues. V was clipped by 5 bases and J by 1 base, with 11 bases between them. Germline V gives CDR1 DFQATT, CDR2 SNEGSKA (reference sequence). The CDR3 reads CSADERIQETQYF. The DNA of the CDR3 is TGCAGTGCTGATGAGCGGATCCAAGAGACCCAGTACTTC.

The V and J genes are TRBV2 and TRBJ1-1; perhaps TRBD1 as D (5 bases). Germline V lookup: CDR1 SNHLY, CDR2 FYNNEI. This CDR3 region has 12 residues. Between the trimmed V and J ends, which lost 4 bases and 10 bases, there was a span of 13 bases. The DNA of the CDR3 is TGTGCCAGCAGTGGGGACGGATCGAGAGCTTTCTTT. The encoded protein is CASSGDGSRAFF.

This clonotype was seen a handful of times. The chain carries TRBV5-1 and TRBJ2-2; the D is unclear. Trimming removed 4 bases from V and 3 bases from J, with 10 bases in between. CDR1 SGHRS and CDR2 YFSETQ come from the germline V gene. This CDR3 is built from 14 residues. The CDR3: CASSPWEDTGELFF. In DNA form, the CDR3 reads TGCGCCAGCAGCCCCTGGGAAGACACCGGGGAGCTGTTTTTT.

V and J are TRBV20-1 and TRBJ2-3; no clear D gene. Trimming removed 5 bases from V and 0 bases from J, with 12 bases in between. The CDR3 has 14 amino acids. From germline, CDR1 is DFQATT and CDR2 SNEGSKA (reference sequence). CDR3 nucleotides: TGCAGTGCTCATCGGAGTGCTAGCACAGATACGCAGTATTTT. This sequence encodes CSAHRSASTDTQYF.

V gene TRBV25-1 combines with J gene TRBJ1-4, with D unclear. The CDR3 consists of 11 residues. Between the trimmed V and J ends, which lost 8 bases and 6 bases, there was a span of 7 bases. Germline V lookup: CDR1 MGHDK, CDR2 SYGVNS. The CDR3 DNA reads as TGTGCCAGCCATTTTCATGAAAAACTGTTTTTT. Translation: CASHFHEKLFF. The full variable domain, with the rest looked up from reference TRBV25-1 and TRBJ1-4, is EADIYQTPRYLVIGTGKKITLECSQTMGHDKMYWYQQDPGMELHLIHYSYGVNSTEKGDLSSESTVSRIRTEHFPLTLESARPSHTSQYLCASHFHEKLFFGSGTQLSVL.

The V call is TRBV20-1, the J call TRBJ2-3; weak D call: TRBD1 (5 bases). Germline loops: CDR1 DFQATT, CDR2 SNEGSKA (reference sequence). This CDR3 region has 14 residues. V was shortened by 2 bases and J by 6 bases, with 15 bases between the two germline ends. The CDR3 DNA sequence: TGCAGTGCTAGACAGGGTGTATTGGTGGATACGCAGTATTTT. This translates into CSARQGVLVDTQYF.

The chain has TRBV9 and TRBJ2-1; 14 nucleotides match TRBD2. Germline CDR1 is SGDLS and CDR2 is YYNGEE. CDR3 length equals 15 residues. V was pared by 4 bases and J by 10 bases, with 7 bases of the junction left unmatched. The CDR3 sequence: CASSRTSGGILEQFF. CDR3 coding DNA: TGTGCCAGCAGCCGGACTAGCGGGGGGATCCTGGAGCAGTTCTTC.

This clonotype was detected only once. The chain carries TRBV6-2 or TRBV6-3 and TRBJ2-5; D uncertain. V shed 4 bases and J shed 5 bases, with 11 bases lying between them. Germline CDR1 is MNHEY and CDR2 is SVGEGT. CDR3 length equals 13 residues. CDR3 sequence: CASSFGPWETQYF. Here the CDR3 DNA reads TGTGCCAGCAGTTTCGGGCCCTGGGAGACCCAGTACTTC.

The gene calls are TRBV28 and TRBJ2-1, with D hard to call. Germline V gene data show CDR1 as MDHEN and CDR2 as SYDVKM. The CDR3 extends over 15 amino acids. The ends were cut back, 3 bases at V and 2 bases at J, with 11 bases in the middle. CDR3 nucleotides: TGTGCCAGCAGTTTTGTTCCCACAGCCTACAATGAGCAGTTCTTC. Protein: CASSFVPTAYNEQFF.

This sequence joins TRBV7-9 and TRBJ2-1; D unclear. Germline V gives CDR1 SEHNR, CDR2 FQNEAQ (reference sequence). The CDR3 contains 13 residues. Trimming removed 5 bases at V and 10 bases at J, with 15 bases between. CDR3 residues: CASSNLALGEQFF. The CDR3 DNA is TGTGCCAGCAGCAACCTGGCACTCGGAGAGCAGTTCTTC.

This clonotype was seen more than once but under ten times. The V and J genes are TRBV4-2 and TRBJ2-2; D possibly uses TRBD1 or TRBD2 (5 bases each). The CDR3 extends over 15 amino acids. V shed 2 bases and J shed 6 bases, with 13 bases lying between them. The germline V gene has CDR1 LGHNA and CDR2 YNFKEQ. The CDR3 DNA follows: TGTGCCAGCAGCCAAACGGGACGGGGCGCCGGGGAGCTGTTTTTT. This encodes CASSQTGRGAGELFF.

This clonotype was counted a few times. This chain connects TRBV12-3 or TRBV12-4 to TRBJ1-5, with a tentative D call TRBD1 (6 bases). V gave up 6 bases and J gave up 5 bases, with 11 bases separating them. The CDR3 is 13 amino acids. The CDR3 nucleotides are TGTGCCAGCAGGCCACAGGGCGATCAGCCCCAGCATTTT. Encoded protein: CASRPQGDQPQHF.

This clonotype was seen a few times. The V gene is TRBV7-2, the J gene TRBJ2-1, with 7 positions matching TRBD2. Germline V lookup: CDR1 SGHTA, CDR2 FQGNSA. The CDR3 is 15 residues long. V trimming: 1 base; J trimming: 6 bases; junction bases outside the gene matches: 6. CDR3 in DNA: TGTGCCAGCAGCTTAGGTGGGGGGAGGGTCAATGAGCAGTTCTTC. This encodes CASSLGGGRVNEQFF.

This clonotype was recorded a few times. The chain links TRBV6-2 or TRBV6-3 to TRBJ1-1; 7 bases agree with TRBD1. The CDR3 sequence is 12 residues long. V dropped 10 bases and J dropped 12; count of bases not matched to a gene: 14. Germline V CDR1 and CDR2: MNHEY, SVGEGT. CDR3 protein: CAIQDRGTETFF. CDR3 sequence (DNA): TGTGCCATCCAAGACCGAGGGACAGAAACTTTCTTT.

This chain links TRBV5-4 with TRBJ1-6; D is possibly TRBD1 (5 bases). Germline CDR1 and CDR2: SGHNT and YYREEE (reference sequence). The length of the CDR3 is 15 residues. Trimming pared 4 bases from V and 10 bases from J, leaving 18 bases between. CDR3 amino acids: CASSPGTKVESPLHF. CDR3 nucleotide sequence: TGTGCCAGCAGCCCCGGGACGAAAGTGGAGTCACCCCTCCACTTT. Together with reference TRBV5-4 and TRBJ1-6, the CDR3 gives the full variable domain: ETGVTQSPTHLIKTRGQQVTLRCSSQSGHNTVSWYQQALGQGPQFIFQYYREEENGRGNFPPRFSGLQFPNYSSELNVNALELDDSALYLCASSPGTKVESPLHFGNGTRLTVT.

This clonotype has ten or more counts. The genes are TRBV20-1 and TRBJ2-1; tentatively, D is TRBD2 (7 bases). Trimming shortened V by 0 bases and J by 6 bases, and 15 bases separated the two germline ends. This CDR3 spans 15 amino acids. Germline V CDR1 and CDR2: DFQATT, SNEGSKA (reference sequence). CDR3 in amino acids: CSAREASGGGNEQFF. The DNA for the CDR3 is TGCAGTGCTAGAGAGGCTAGCGGAGGGGGCAATGAGCAGTTCTTC.

V and J are TRBV10-3 and TRBJ2-3; D ambiguous. This CDR3 region has 12 residues. V shed 3 bases and J shed 5 bases, with 6 bases lying between them. Germline CDR1 and CDR2: ENHRY and SYGVKD. CDR3 nucleotides: TGTGCCATCAGTGAAATGGGAGATACGCAGTATTTT. Protein sequence: CAISEMGDTQYF.

The V gene is TRBV5-6, the J gene TRBJ1-1, with unresolved D. This CDR3 comprises 15 residues. CDR1 is SGHDT and CDR2 is YYEEEE in the germline V gene. The V and J ends lost 0 bases and 1 base respectively, with 10 bases between them. CDR3 nucleotides: TGTGCCAGCAGCTTGGGGATCGGCCAGAACACTGAAGCTTTCTTT. Translated, it gives CASSLGIGQNTEAFF.

In this sample, this clonotype turned up a few times. The V and J genes are TRBV20-1 and TRBJ1-2; perhaps TRBD1 as D (5 bases). The germline V gene has CDR1 DFQATT and CDR2 SNEGSKA (reference sequence). The CDR3 is made up of 11 amino acids. Deletions cut 7 bases from V and 4 bases from J, with 10 bases between. CDR3 protein: CSVPDSYGYTF. The DNA for the CDR3 is TGCAGTGTTCCAGACAGCTATGGCTACACCTTC.

This clonotype was counted ten times or more. The chain uses TRBV4-3 and TRBJ2-7, with D possibly being TRBD2 (6 bases). The length of the CDR3 is 17 residues. Germline V gene lookup returns CDR1 LGHNA and CDR2 YSLEER. V was cut by 0 bases and J by 1 base, with 16 bases left in between. In nucleotides, the CDR3 is TGCGCCAGCAGCCAAGATATAAGGAGCGGACTATCCTACGAGCAGTACTTC. Protein product: CASSQDIRSGLSYEQYF.

The rearrangement links TRBV5-1 to TRBJ2-3, with D uncertain. The CDR3 totals 13 residues. Trimming took 0 bases from V and 13 from J, leaving 15 bases between them. CDR1 is SGHRS, CDR2 YFSETQ, per germline. The CDR3 protein is CASSLVSQAKEYF. CDR3 bases: TGCGCCAGCAGCTTGGTGTCCCAGGCGAAGGAGTATTTT.

The V call is TRBV5-5, the J call TRBJ2-1; D call uncertain. The V and J ends lost 1 base and 4 bases respectively, with 9 bases between them. The CDR3 spans 14 residues. From germline, CDR1 is SGHKS and CDR2 YYEKEE (reference sequence). The CDR3, as DNA: TGTGCCAGCAGCTTGCAGTCAGGTTACAATGAGCAGTTCTTC. This encodes CASSLQSGYNEQFF.

This rearrangement joins TRBV27 to TRBJ1-5; D is uncertain. Deletions cut 5 bases from V and 4 bases from J, with 12 bases between. Germline CDR1 and CDR2: MNHEY and SMNVEV (reference sequence). This CDR3 contains 14 residues. The CDR3 DNA follows: TGTGCCAGCAGTCCCCGCAGCCTGAATCAGCCCCAGCATTTT. Translation gives CASSPRSLNQPQHF.

This chain joins TRBV19 and TRBJ1-2; D might be TRBD1 (5 bases). Looked up from germline, CDR1 is LNHDA and CDR2 is SQIVND (reference sequence). The ends were cut back, 9 bases at V and 6 bases at J, with 17 bases in the middle. The CDR3 sequence is 13 residues long. CDR3 region: CASRIGGSDGYTF. The CDR3 DNA follows: TGTGCCAGCCGGATTGGGGGTTCTGATGGCTACACCTTC.

V and J are TRBV5-1 and TRBJ1-6, with D uncertain. Germline CDR1 is SGHRS and CDR2 is YFSETQ. This CDR3 has 14 residues. V gave up 7 bases and J gave up 7 bases, with 15 bases separating them. In nucleotides, the CDR3 is TGCGCCAGCTCTTTTGGGTCTCCGAATTCACCCCTCCACTTT. This translates into CASSFGSPNSPLHF.

This clonotype was detected only a few times. The chain employs TRBV30 and TRBJ1-1, with a weak D call TRBD1 (6 bases). The germline V and J ends were trimmed by 2 bases and 4 bases, with 14 bases remaining between them. Germline V gene lookup returns CDR1 GTSNPN and CDR2 SVGIG (reference sequence). This CDR3 is built from 14 residues. The CDR3 protein is CAWSPYTGFTEAFF. Written as DNA, the CDR3 is TGTGCCTGGAGTCCATACACAGGGTTCACTGAAGCTTTCTTT.

Notes on this clonotype: One end of the junction does not line up with germline, which may come from a read error. The rearrangement joins TRBV6-6 to TRBJ2-2; no clear D gene. The CDR3 has 11 amino acids. CDR1 and CDR2 from the germline V gene are MNHNY and SVGAGI (reference sequence). The CDR3 sequence is CASRYSGELFF. The CDR3 region has the DNA TGTGCCAGCAGGTACTCCGGGGAGCTGTTTTTT.

The rearrangement joins TRBV5-1 to TRBJ1-1; D is ambiguous. Looked up from germline, CDR1 is SGHRS and CDR2 is YFSETQ. The CDR3 spans 15 residues. The germline V and J ends were trimmed by 4 bases and 1 base, with 14 bases remaining between them. The CDR3 spells CASSPMTPENTEAFF. The DNA for the CDR3 is TGCGCCAGCAGCCCTATGACCCCCGAGAACACTGAAGCTTTCTTT.

A few counts support this clonotype. This chain links TRBV5-1 with TRBJ1-4; perhaps TRBD1 as D (6 bases). V gave up 5 bases and J gave up 8 bases, with 16 bases separating them. CDR1 SGHRS and CDR2 YFSETQ come from the germline V gene. The CDR3 totals 14 residues. Here the CDR3 DNA reads TGCGCCAGCAGTCCTGGGGGGCTGTGGGAAAAACTGTTTTTT. This gives the protein CASSPGGLWEKLFF. Supplemented by reference TRBV5-1 and TRBJ1-4, the full variable domain reads KAGVTQTPRYLIKTRGQQVTLSCSPISGHRSVSWYQQTPGQGLQFLFEYFSETQRNKGNFPGRFSGRQFSNSRSEMNVSTLELGDSALYLCASSPGGLWEKLFFGSGTQLSVL.

The chain couples TRBV27 to TRBJ2-5, with D perhaps TRBD2 (6 bases). This CDR3 region has 15 residues. Per the germline V gene, CDR1 is MNHEY and CDR2 is SMNVEV (reference sequence). Trimming took 8 bases from V and 4 from J, leaving 20 bases between them. The CDR3 nucleotides are TGTGCCAGCCGAAAAAGGACTATCTTAGGAGAGACCCAGTACTTC. It encodes CASRKRTILGETQYF.